These 25 T cell receptor beta chains were sequenced from one sample in a study of beta chain features in type 1 diabetes. Their antigens remain unidentified. Isolated RNA was reverse transcribed in full, so expressed TCRB transcripts were sequenced. The assay was immunoSEQ multiplex PCR, and TCRdb's table has in-frame clones only and misses some. Here the sample spans more than 200,000 clones, about a sixth being singletons. Overall study findings and caveats: TCRB CDR3 length was moderately but significantly reduced in all four CD4+ subsets of Type 1 diabetes patients.

The sample was naive CD4+ T cells from blood. The receptor source for this set is a man aged 25 to 45 with type 1 diabetes.

The chain links TRBV5-1 to TRBJ2-5; TRBD2 is a possible D gene (5 bases). The CDR3 runs to 13 residues. Germline V gene lookup returns CDR1 SGHRS and CDR2 YFSETQ. V lost 0 bases and J lost 3, with 6 bases in between. CDR3 residues: CASSLEAEETQYF. The CDR3 nucleotides read TGCGCCAGCAGCTTGGAAGCGGAAGAGACCCAGTACTTC.

This clone was seen only a few times. CDR3 residues: CSARLAQTQYF. In DNA form, the CDR3 reads TGCAGTGCCAGACTTGCACAGACCCAGTACTTC. The rearrangement uses TRBV20-1 and TRBJ2-5; D remains ambiguous. This CDR3 region has 11 residues. The V end lost 6 bases, the J end lost 6 bases, and 11 bases lay between the germline ends. The germline V gene has CDR1 DFQATT and CDR2 SNEGSKA (reference sequence).

The chain couples TRBV7-9 to TRBJ2-3; 7 positions match TRBD1. V shed 5 bases, J shed 3 bases, and the junction held 11 bases outside the gene matches. The CDR3 sequence is 16 residues long. Germline CDR1 reads SEHNR; CDR2 reads FQNEAQ (reference sequence). The CDR3 nucleotides read TGTGCCAGCAGCCGACAGGGTACTGGTCCGACAGATACGCAGTATTTT. Encoded protein: CASSRQGTGPTDTQYF.

This clone was recorded a few times. This chain joins TRBV18 and TRBJ2-3; the D is unclear. Germline loops: CDR1 KGHSH, CDR2 LQKENI. The CDR3 length is 15 residues. Trimming shortened V by 1 base and J by 0 bases, and 8 bases separated the two germline ends. In DNA form, the CDR3 reads TGTGCCAGCTCACCACGCGGCTCTAGCACAGATACGCAGTATTTT. Residues: CASSPRGSSTDTQYF.

The CDR3 nucleotides are TGTGCCAGCAGCCCCCCAGGAACCGGAGATACGCAGTATTTT. This gives the protein CASSPPGTGDTQYF. The rearrangement links TRBV25-1 to TRBJ2-3; D is unresolved. This CDR3 contains 14 residues. V lost 6 bases to trimming and J lost 5 bases, with 15 bases between them. Germline CDR1 is MGHDK and CDR2 is SYGVNS.

There are a few counts of this clone. The V call is TRBV7-9, the J call TRBJ2-2, with no clear D. The CDR3 consists of 14 residues. The V end was cut by 6 bases, the J end by 1 base, with 9 bases between. The V gene's germline CDR1 is SEHNR and CDR2 FQNEAQ (reference sequence). The CDR3 spells CASRGGVNTGELFF. The CDR3 nucleotides read TGTGCCAGCAGGGGCGGTGTGAACACCGGGGAGCTGTTTTTT.

In its sample, this clone was seen a few times. V is TRBV7-2 and J is TRBJ2-7; D unclear. There are 12 residues in the CDR3. Trimming took off 3 bases at V and 2 bases at J, with 5 bases between the two ends. Per the germline V gene, CDR1 is SGHTA and CDR2 is FQGNSA. In nucleotides, the CDR3 is TGTGCCAGCAGCTTCCAAACCTACGAGCAGTACTTC. Amino acids: CASSFQTYEQYF.

The chain employs TRBV10-3 and TRBJ2-1, with D possibly called TRBD1 or TRBD2 (5 bases each). V lost 8 bases, J lost 0 bases, and 11 bases lay in between. In germline, CDR1 is ENHRY, CDR2 SYGVKD. This CDR3 region has 14 residues. The CDR3 sequence: CAIGRQTSYNEQFF. CDR3 sequence (DNA): TGTGCCATCGGGAGACAGACCTCCTACAATGAGCAGTTCTTC.

The chain recombines TRBV9 with TRBJ1-1, with TRBD1 matching 7 bases. This CDR3 is built from 13 residues. V lost 2 bases, J lost 7 bases, and 5 bases stayed unmatched. Germline V gene data show CDR1 as SGDLS and CDR2 as YYNGEE. CDR3 bases: TGTGCCAGCAGCGTCGAGAACAGGGGTGAAGCTTTCTTT. Encoded protein: CASSVENRGEAFF.

CDR3 sequence: CASSPQGAWQPQHF. In nucleotides, the CDR3 is TGCGCCAGCAGCCCTCAGGGGGCTTGGCAGCCCCAGCATTTT. The V and J genes are TRBV4-1 and TRBJ1-5, with 8 positions matching TRBD1. The germline V gene has CDR1 MGHRA and CDR2 YSYEKL. This CDR3 has 14 residues. V lost 4 bases and J lost 7; bases outside the gene matches: 6.

The genes are TRBV7-2 and TRBJ1-1; no definite D call. The CDR3 runs 14 residues. Germline values: CDR1 SGHTA, CDR2 FQGNSA. V was pared by 1 base and J by 7 bases, with 13 bases between. The CDR3 sequence is CASSLDSPRDEAFF. The CDR3 DNA reads TGTGCCAGCAGCTTAGACTCCCCTAGAGATGAAGCTTTCTTT.

Comment on this clone: Additional DNA sequences in this sample encode the identical CDR3. This chain links TRBV7-9 with TRBJ2-5, with D unclear. This CDR3 has 14 residues. The V gene lost 1 base and the J gene lost 1 base, with 7 bases spanning the gap. Per the germline V gene, CDR1 is SEHNR and CDR2 is FQNEAQ (reference sequence). CDR3 protein: CASSLGLAQETQYF. DNA for the CDR3: TGTGCCAGCAGCTTAGGTCTGGCCCAAGAGACCCAGTACTTC.

This clone was observed a few times. The gene calls are TRBV28 and TRBJ2-1; D not certain. CDR3 length equals 12 residues. Per the germline V gene, CDR1 is MDHEN and CDR2 is SYDVKM. V was shortened by 11 bases and J by 7 bases, with 15 bases between the two germline ends. CDR3 sequence: CASGPSGNEQFF. Here the CDR3 DNA reads TGTGCCTCCGGGCCCTCCGGTAATGAGCAGTTCTTC.

The chain uses TRBV9 and TRBJ2-1, with no clear D. The CDR3 runs to 14 residues. V was clipped by 3 bases and J by 0 bases, with 7 bases between them. Germline V CDR1 and CDR2: SGDLS, YYNGEE. As DNA, the CDR3 is TGTGCCAGCAGCGATAGAGGCTCCTACAATGAGCAGTTCTTC. Its protein is CASSDRGSYNEQFF.

This clone has just a few counts. The chain recombines TRBV4-1 with TRBJ2-3, with D tentatively TRBD1 or TRBD2 (5 bases each). Germline CDR1 MGHRA, CDR2 YSYEKL. Trimming removed 5 bases from V and 2 bases from J, with 14 bases in between. There are 15 residues in the CDR3. The CDR3 sequence is CASSGRDRDTDTQYF. The CDR3 coding sequence is TGCGCCAGCAGCGGACGGGACCGCGACACAGATACGCAGTATTTT.

This chain connects TRBV27 to TRBJ2-1; D is perhaps TRBD2 (5 bases). The CDR3 is 16 amino acids. Germline V gene sequence: CDR1 MNHEY, CDR2 SMNVEV (reference sequence). V gave up 3 bases and J gave up 7 bases, with 19 bases separating them. CDR3 coding DNA: TGTGCCAGCAGTTTTAAAGTCTGGAGCGGAGGTAATGAGCAGTTCTTC. Encoded protein: CASSFKVWSGGNEQFF.

This chain joins TRBV9 and TRBJ2-1; D could derive from TRBD1 or TRBD2 (5 bases each). The germline V and J ends were trimmed by 0 bases and 3 bases, with 10 bases remaining between them. The CDR3 contains 15 residues. Germline V gene data show CDR1 as SGDLS and CDR2 as YYNGEE. The CDR3 DNA is TGTGCCAGCAGCGTAGCCGGGACGGACTACAATGAGCAGTTCTTC. Translated, it gives CASSVAGTDYNEQFF.

This clone was counted a single time. CDR3 bases: TGTGCTAGTGGTTTAAGGGGCGAGCAGTACTTC. It is translated as CASGLRGEQYF. The V and J genes are TRBV12-5 and TRBJ2-7; a possible D gene is TRBD1 (5 bases). Germline V gene lookup returns CDR1 LGHNT and CDR2 FRNRAP. CDR3 size: 11 residues. V was clipped by 3 bases and J by 6 bases, with 6 bases between them.

This clone was observed a few times. J is TRBJ2-1 and V is TRBV14; 14 bases are shared with TRBD2. V lost 1 base and J lost 10; bases outside the gene matches: 9. The CDR3 loop spans 17 amino acids. Germline values: CDR1 SGHDN, CDR2 FVKESK. The CDR3 nucleotides read TGTGCCAGCAGCCAAGTGGAGACTAGCGGGAGGGGTCGGGAGCAGTTCTTC. It translates to CASSQVETSGRGREQFF.

This chain connects TRBV9 to TRBJ2-5; D remains unclear. V lost 0 bases and J lost 2, with 8 bases in between. The CDR3 runs to 14 residues. Germline V gene data show CDR1 as SGDLS and CDR2 as YYNGEE. The CDR3 reads CASSVVSQQETQYF. The CDR3 DNA sequence: TGTGCCAGCAGCGTAGTAAGTCAGCAAGAGACCCAGTACTTC.

This chain links TRBV2 with TRBJ2-3; the D gene is possibly TRBD2 (6 bases). V lost 3 bases to trimming and J lost 0 bases, with 13 bases between them. The CDR3 loop spans 16 amino acids. Per the germline V gene, CDR1 is SNHLY and CDR2 is FYNNEI. The CDR3 region is CASSDLSGTSTDTQYF. The CDR3 bases are TGTGCCAGCAGTGATCTTTCCGGGACTAGCACAGATACGCAGTATTTT.

The chain employs TRBV15 and TRBJ2-4, with D hard to call. Trimming cost V 1 base and J 3 bases, with 16 bases left between them. From germline, CDR1 is LNHNV and CDR2 YYDKDF (reference sequence). The CDR3 has 17 amino acids. Written as DNA, the CDR3 is TGTGCCACCAGCAGAGGGCCCGGAGATGGGGACAAAAACATTCAGTACTTC. Protein product: CATSRGPGDGDKNIQYF.

This chain links TRBV11-2 with TRBJ1-4; D gene uncertain. Germline CDR1 is SGHAT and CDR2 is FQNNGV. The CDR3 runs 14 residues. The V and J ends lost 7 bases and 0 bases respectively, with 9 bases between them. This CDR3 reads CASTQDATNEKLFF. CDR3 coding DNA: TGTGCCAGCACACAAGATGCAACTAATGAAAAACTGTTTTTT.

This clone showed up just a few times. The rearrangement uses TRBV6-6 and TRBJ2-5; D remains ambiguous. V lost 5 bases and J lost 5, with 9 bases in between. The CDR3 is made up of 12 amino acids. The germline V gene has CDR1 MNHNY and CDR2 SVGAGI (reference sequence). CDR3 sequence: CASSTPSETQYF. The CDR3 nucleotides are TGTGCCAGCAGTACACCCTCCGAGACCCAGTACTTC.

The gene calls are TRBV6-6 and TRBJ2-7, with TRBD2 identical over 9 bases. CDR1 is MNHNY, CDR2 SVGAGI, per germline (reference sequence). V shed 6 bases, J shed 2 bases, and the junction held 8 bases outside the gene matches. The CDR3 is made up of 15 amino acids. CDR3 residues: CASSHQASGTYEQYF. The CDR3 nucleotides read TGTGCCAGCAGCCACCAGGCTAGCGGGACCTACGAGCAGTACTTC.